A selection of T cell receptor beta chains follows, all from one sample in a study of blood T cell repertoires in COVID-19. Libraries were prepared by immunoSEQ multiplex PCR; TCRdb keeps only in-frame clonotypes and omits some of them. The profile covers tens of thousands of clones, with 79% appearing a single time and roughly 29% taken by the ten largest. The source material was peripheral blood. All receptors come from a man aged 60 to 69 with active or convalescent COVID-19. CDR3s include the opening cysteine and the closing phenylalanine or tryptophan. The D gene is left open where the match is weak. Rows give clone size only sometimes, using once, few, many, or a class for an expanded clone.

V gene	CDR3 length	D gene	clone size	J gene	CDR3 DNA	CDR3 protein
TRBV5-4	17	TRBD2	NA	TRBJ2-3	TGTGCCAGCAGCTCGAGAGCCGCGGGAGGGGGAGTAGATACGCAGTATTTT	CASSSRAAGGGVDTQYF
TRBV15	16	NA	NA	TRBJ1-1	TGTGCCACCAGCAGAAATCCCGTGGGGACATCCCCTGAAGCTTTCTTT	CATSRNPVGTSPEAFF
TRBV5-1	12	TRBD1	NA	TRBJ1-2	TGCGCCAGCAGCACGGGACAGGGTGGCTACACCTTC	CASSTGQGGYTF
TRBV5-8	13	NA	NA	TRBJ2-3	TGTGCCAGCAGGAGGACTAACACAGATACGCAGTATTTT	CASRRTNTDTQYF
TRBV7-8	17	TRBD1	once	TRBJ1-1	TGTGCCAGCAGCTTAGCAGGGACAGGGGGCTTGAACACTGAAGCTTTCTTT	CASSLAGTGGLNTEAFF
TRBV18	16	NA	NA	TRBJ1-4	TGTGCCAGCTCACCTCTGAGGGAGGGAACTAATGAAAAACTGTTTTTT	CASSPLREGTNEKLFF
TRBV5-1	16	TRBD2	NA	TRBJ2-5	TGCGCCAGCAGCTGGAGGACTAGCGGGGGACAAGAGACCCAGTACTTC	CASSWRTSGGQETQYF
TRBV5-4	14	TRBD1	NA	TRBJ2-1	TGTGCCAGCAGCCTAAGACAGGGTTACAATGAGCAGTTCTTC	CASSLRQGYNEQFF
TRBV18	16	NA	NA	TRBJ2-7	TGTGCCAGCTCACCAGGGGGGGCTAGTATGATCAACGAGCAGTACTTC	CASSPGGASMINEQYF
TRBV5-4	16	NA	NA	TRBJ2-7	TGTGCCAGCAGCTTTTCCCTGAACTATAAAAGCTACGAGCAGTACTTC	CASSFSLNYKSYEQYF
TRBV5-8	16	NA	NA	TRBJ2-7	TGTGCCAGCAGCAGACCGAGACCCGGCGGGTCCTACGAGCAGTACTTC	CASSRPRPGGSYEQYF
TRBV15	15	NA	NA	TRBJ1-4	TGTGCCACCAGCAGAGATGTAGCAGGGAATGAAAAACTGTTTTTT	CATSRDVAGNEKLFF
TRBV12-3/TRBV12-4	13	NA	NA	TRBJ1-2	TGTGCCAGCAGACCCGAGAGTTACTATGGCTACACCTTC	CASRPESYYGYTF
TRBV27	15	NA	NA	TRBJ1-5	TGTGCCAGCAGTTTGAACAGGGCCACCAATCAGCCCCAGCATTTT	CASSLNRATNQPQHF
TRBV7-8	13	NA	NA	TRBJ1-5	TGTGCCAGCAGCTTCGGACAGTCCCAGCCCCAGCATTTT	CASSFGQSQPQHF
TRBV19	15	NA	few	TRBJ1-2	TGTGCCAGTAGTCCCGGCAGGGGCCCGAACTATGGCTACACCTTC	CASSPGRGPNYGYTF
TRBV20-1	11	NA	NA	TRBJ1-1	TGCAGTGCCGAGGAGAACACTGAAGCTTTCTTT	CSAEENTEAFF
TRBV3-1/TRBV3-2	12	NA	NA	TRBJ1-3	TGTGCCAGCAGCGCAACAGGGTCCCCCATATATTTT	CASSATGSPIYF
TRBV5-5	16	TRBD1	NA	TRBJ2-1	TGTGCCAGCAGCCCGGAACCCGGGACAGGATTACATGAGCAGTTCTTC	CASSPEPGTGLHEQFF
TRBV2	15	TRBD1	NA	TRBJ1-4	TGTGCCAGCAGTTTCACAGGGGGAGCTAATGAAAAACTGTTTTTT	CASSFTGGANEKLFF
TRBV9	14	NA	NA	TRBJ2-1	TGTGCCAGCAGCCCAGACAGGGCGGGGAATGAGCAGTTCTTC	CASSPDRAGNEQFF
TRBV12-5	12	NA	NA	TRBJ1-3	TGTGCTAGTGCCAATCAGGGTAGCACCATATATTTT	CASANQGSTIYF
TRBV27	12	NA	NA	TRBJ1-5	TGTGCCAGCAGTTTAGGGGGGGGGCCCCAGCATTTT	CASSLGGGPQHF
TRBV2	14	NA	medium-sized	TRBJ1-2	TGTGCCAGCAGTGAAGGGCTTGGTTCCTATGGCTACACCTTC	CASSEGLGSYGYTF
TRBV9	14	NA	NA	TRBJ2-7	TGTGCCAGCAGCGTGGTTCCGAGCTCCTACGAGCAGTACTTC	CASSVVPSSYEQYF
TRBV30	13	NA	NA	TRBJ1-4	TGTGCCTGCACAGGGACCATTAATGAAAAACTGTTTTTT	CACTGTINEKLFF
TRBV7-3	17	NA	NA	TRBJ2-2	TGTGCCAGCAGTCCCATCCACTCCCTCGGGAACACCGGGGAGCTGTTTTTT	CASSPIHSLGNTGELFF
TRBV10-2	14	NA	NA	TRBJ1-5	TGCGCCAGCAGTGAGTCGACAGTGGATCAGCCCCAGCATTTT	CASSESTVDQPQHF
TRBV19	15	TRBD2	NA	TRBJ2-1	TGTGCCAGTAGTATCCGGGGGGGCGACCGTGATGAGCAGTTCTTC	CASSIRGGDRDEQFF
TRBV7-9	15	TRBD1	NA	TRBJ2-2	TGTGCCAGCAGCACCGGACAGGGGTACACCGGGGAGCTGTTTTTT	CASSTGQGYTGELFF
TRBV4-1	13	NA	NA	TRBJ1-1	TGCGCCAGCAGCCAATCCACGAGCACTGAAGCTTTCTTT	CASSQSTSTEAFF
TRBV5-1	14	TRBD1	NA	TRBJ1-2	TGCGCCAGCAGTTTAACAGGGGGCTCCTATGGCTACACCTTC	CASSLTGGSYGYTF